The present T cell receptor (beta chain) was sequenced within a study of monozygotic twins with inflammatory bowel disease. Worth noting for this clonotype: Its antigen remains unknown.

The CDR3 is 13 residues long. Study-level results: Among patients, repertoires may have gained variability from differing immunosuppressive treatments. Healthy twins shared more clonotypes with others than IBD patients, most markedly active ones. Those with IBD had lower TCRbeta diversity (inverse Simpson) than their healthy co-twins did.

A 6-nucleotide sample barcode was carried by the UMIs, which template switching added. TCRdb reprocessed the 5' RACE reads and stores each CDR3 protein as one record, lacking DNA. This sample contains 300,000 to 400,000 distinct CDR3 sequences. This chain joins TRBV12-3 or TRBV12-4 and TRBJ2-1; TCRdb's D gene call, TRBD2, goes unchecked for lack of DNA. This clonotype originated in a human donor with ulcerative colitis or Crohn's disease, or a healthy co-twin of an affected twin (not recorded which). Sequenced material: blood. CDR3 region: CASEGRVDNEQFF.